This TCR beta chain stems from a study of shared clonotypes between healthy human individuals. To note about this clone: Its antigen is not known. Other nucleotide sequences from this sample produce the same CDR3.

Each subset's genomic DNA was split evenly across several immunoSEQ plates. The sorted-subset replicate PCRs were given roughly 190 ng DNA, which is around 29,000 T cell genomes. Profiled with immunoSEQ multiplex PCR; TCRdb holds only in-frame clones, not every one. This table has about 2 million clones, 95% appearing once. Study-level findings and limits: Among the subsets, naive ones generally showed larger estimated richness than memory ones.

A split of CD4+ cells into CD45RA+ naive and CD45RA-negative memory subsets was performed. This CDR3 has 14 amino acids. The V end lost 1 base, the J end lost 0 bases, and 6 bases lay between the germline ends. The germline gives CDR1 SGHRS, CDR2 YFSETQ. Sequencing was carried out using naive CD4+ T cells sorted from blood. The sample's subset: CD45RA+ positively selected. V usage is TRBV5-1 and J usage is TRBJ2-3; D is unresolved. The TCR originated in a man aged 18 to 35 in good health. CDR3 sequence (DNA): TGCGCCAGCAGCTTGACCAGTAGCACAGATACGCAGTATTTT. Translating it yields CASSLTSSTDTQYF.